This T cell receptor (beta chain) comes out of a study of OX40 agonist ivuxolimab in advanced cancers. About the research overall: Dose-escalation subjects each had hepatocellular carcinoma, melanoma, renal cell or head and neck cancer.

Study outcomes and limitations: The study observed clonal expansion of CD4+ and CD8+ blood T cells by week 6 at 0.1 to 3.0 mg/kg. The mean number of expanded clones was higher in CD8+ T cells than in CD4+.

A note on this clone: Its antigen is not identified.

The CDR3 is 14 residues long. V lost 5 bases, J lost 0 bases, and 3 bases stayed unmatched. Germline CDR1 is MNHEY and CDR2 is SVGAGI. Assay used: immunoSEQ multiplex PCR; TCRdb lists only in-frame clones, some missing. The sample carries 80,000 to 100,000 clones, around 94% recorded once. Sequenced here: CD4+ or CD8+ T cells sorted from blood, sampled in a trial of the OX40 agonist ivuxolimab. This receptor was taken from an adult with an advanced solid tumor such as melanoma, head and neck, liver or kidney cancer. The chain has TRBV6-5 and TRBJ2-7, with 8 bases fitting TRBD1. The DNA of the CDR3 is TGTGCCAGCAGTACGGGACAGGTCTCCTACGAGCAGTACTTC. Translation gives CASSTGQVSYEQYF.